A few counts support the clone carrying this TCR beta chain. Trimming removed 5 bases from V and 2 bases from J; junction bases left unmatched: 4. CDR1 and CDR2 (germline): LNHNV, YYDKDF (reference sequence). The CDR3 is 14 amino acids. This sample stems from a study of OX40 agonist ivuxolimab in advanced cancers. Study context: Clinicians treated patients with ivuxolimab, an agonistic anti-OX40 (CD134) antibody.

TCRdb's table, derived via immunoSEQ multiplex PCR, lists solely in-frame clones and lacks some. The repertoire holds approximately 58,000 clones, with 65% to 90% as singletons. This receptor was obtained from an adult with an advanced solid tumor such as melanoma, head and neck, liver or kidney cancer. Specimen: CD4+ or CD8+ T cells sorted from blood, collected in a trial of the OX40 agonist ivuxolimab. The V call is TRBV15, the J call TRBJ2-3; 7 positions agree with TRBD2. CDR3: CATSGRAFTDTQYF. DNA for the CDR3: TGTGCCACCAGCGGGAGGGCGTTCACAGATACGCAGTATTTT.